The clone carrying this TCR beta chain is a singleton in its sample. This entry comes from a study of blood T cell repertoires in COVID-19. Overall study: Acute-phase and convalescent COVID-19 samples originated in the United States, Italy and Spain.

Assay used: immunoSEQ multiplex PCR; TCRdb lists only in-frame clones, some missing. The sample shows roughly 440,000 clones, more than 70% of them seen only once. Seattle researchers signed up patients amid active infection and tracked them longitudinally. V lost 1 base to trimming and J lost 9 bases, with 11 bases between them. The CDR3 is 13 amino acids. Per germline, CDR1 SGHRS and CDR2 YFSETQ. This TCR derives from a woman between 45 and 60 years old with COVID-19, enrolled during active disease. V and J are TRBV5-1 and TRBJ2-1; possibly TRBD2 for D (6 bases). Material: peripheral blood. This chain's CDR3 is CASSLWQGGEQFF. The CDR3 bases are TGCGCCAGCAGCTTGTGGCAGGGAGGTGAGCAGTTCTTC.